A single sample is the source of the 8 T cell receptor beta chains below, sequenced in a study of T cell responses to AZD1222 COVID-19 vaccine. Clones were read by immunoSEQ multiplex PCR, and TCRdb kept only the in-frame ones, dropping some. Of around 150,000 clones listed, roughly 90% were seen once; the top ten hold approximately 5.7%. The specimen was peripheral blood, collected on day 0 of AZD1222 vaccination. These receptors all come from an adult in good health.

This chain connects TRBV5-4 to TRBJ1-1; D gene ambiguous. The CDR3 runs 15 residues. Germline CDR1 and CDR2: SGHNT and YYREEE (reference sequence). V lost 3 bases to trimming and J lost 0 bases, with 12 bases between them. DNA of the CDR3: TGTGCCAGCAGCTCCCCCGGGGTAATGAACACTGAAGCTTTCTTT. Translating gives CASSSPGVMNTEAFF.

Here the CDR3 reads CASSPSFSSYEQYF. CDR3 DNA sequence: TGTGCCAGCAGCCCCTCTTTCAGCTCCTACGAGCAGTACTTC. This sequence joins TRBV11-2 and TRBJ2-7; the D is unclear. CDR1 is SGHAT, CDR2 FQNNGV, per germline. V was clipped by 5 bases and J by 0 bases, with 11 bases between them. The CDR3 contains 14 residues. The full variable domain, with the rest looked up from reference TRBV11-2 and TRBJ2-7, is EAGVAQSPRYKIIEKRQSVAFWCNPISGHATLYWYQQILGQGPKLLIQFQNNGVVDDSQLPKDRFSAERLKGVDSTLKIQPAKLEDSAVYLCASSPSFSSYEQYFGPGTRLTVT.

DNA for the CDR3: TGTGCCAGCAGCCCCCAGGAGGGGGGCTATGGCTACACCTTC. Encoded protein: CASSPQEGGYGYTF. This sequence joins TRBV7-9 and TRBJ1-2; possible D gene TRBD1, 6 bases. The V end lost 5 bases, the J end lost 4 bases, and 14 bases lay between the germline ends. The CDR3 has 14 residues. CDR1 is SEHNR and CDR2 is FQNEAQ in the germline V gene (reference sequence).

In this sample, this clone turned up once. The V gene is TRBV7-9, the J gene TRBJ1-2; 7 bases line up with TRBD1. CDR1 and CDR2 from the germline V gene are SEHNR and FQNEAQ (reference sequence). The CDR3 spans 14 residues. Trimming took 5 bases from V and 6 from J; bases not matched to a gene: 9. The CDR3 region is CASSITGAGDGYTF. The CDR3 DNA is TGTGCCAGCAGCATAACAGGGGCGGGGGATGGCTACACCTTC.

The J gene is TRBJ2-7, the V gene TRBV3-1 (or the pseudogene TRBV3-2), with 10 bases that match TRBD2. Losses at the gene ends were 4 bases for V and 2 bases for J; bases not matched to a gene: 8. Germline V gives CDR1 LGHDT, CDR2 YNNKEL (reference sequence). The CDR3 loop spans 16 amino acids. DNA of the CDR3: TGTGCCAGCAGCCGGACTAGCGGTAGGTCGGCCTACGAGCAGTACTTC. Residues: CASSRTSGRSAYEQYF.

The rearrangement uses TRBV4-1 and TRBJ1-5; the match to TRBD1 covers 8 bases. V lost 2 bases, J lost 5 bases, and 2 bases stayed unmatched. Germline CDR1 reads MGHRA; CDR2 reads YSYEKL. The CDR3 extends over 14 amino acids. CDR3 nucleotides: TGCGCCAGCAGCCAAACAGGGGGGGATCAGCCCCAGCATTTT. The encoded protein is CASSQTGGDQPQHF.

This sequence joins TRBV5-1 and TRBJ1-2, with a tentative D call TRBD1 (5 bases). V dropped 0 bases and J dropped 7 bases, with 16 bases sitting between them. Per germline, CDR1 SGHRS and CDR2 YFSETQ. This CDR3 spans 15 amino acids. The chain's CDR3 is CASSLGPREDRGYTF. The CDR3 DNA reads TGCGCCAGCAGCTTGGGGCCCAGGGAGGATCGTGGCTACACCTTC.

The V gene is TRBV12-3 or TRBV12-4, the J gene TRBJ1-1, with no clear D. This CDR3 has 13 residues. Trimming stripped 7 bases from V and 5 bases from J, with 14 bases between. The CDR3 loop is CASIPGDRTEAFF. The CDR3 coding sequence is TGTGCCAGCATTCCGGGTGATCGAACTGAAGCTTTCTTT.